A selection of T cell receptor beta chains follows, all from one sample in a study of blood T cell repertoires in COVID-19. Sequencing was performed with immunoSEQ multiplex PCR; in TCRdb, only in-frame clones are kept and a portion is missing. This table has roughly 100,000 clones, 75% to 95% appearing once. The sample comprised peripheral blood. The receptor source for this set is a man between 18 and 29 years old with acute or convalescent COVID-19. Each CDR3 is given with its conserved first and last residue. The order of the fields is V gene, J gene, clone size, D gene, CDR3 DNA, CDR3 protein. A D gene is named only where the DNA matches it firmly. Size is omitted from some rows. Given values are once, few, many or a class for expanded clones.

V: TRBV4-1
J: TRBJ1-5
size: -
D: -
DNA: TGCGCCAGCAGCCAAGATGGGGCACTGGATCAGCCCCAGCATTTT
CDR3: CASSQDGALDQPQHF

V: TRBV19
J: TRBJ1-6
size: -
D: TRBD1
DNA: TGTGCCAGTAGTATAGGCTGGGACAGGGAGGATTCACCCCTCCACTTT
CDR3: CASSIGWDREDSPLHF

V: TRBV6-5
J: TRBJ2-7
size: -
D: -
DNA: TGTGCCAGCAGTTACTCTAACAGGGATAACTACGAGCAGTACTTC
CDR3: CASSYSNRDNYEQYF

V: TRBV24-1
J: TRBJ2-3
size: few
D: TRBD1
DNA: TGTGCCACCAGCATCCGGGGACAGAGCACAGATACGCAGTATTTT
CDR3: CATSIRGQSTDTQYF

V: TRBV9
J: TRBJ2-7
size: once
D: TRBD2
DNA: TGTGCCAGCAGCGTAGCTGGGGGGGGGTCCTACTACGAGCAGTACTTC
CDR3: CASSVAGGGSYYEQYF

V: TRBV19
J: TRBJ2-5
size: -
D: -
DNA: TGTGCCAGTAGTATTCGAGGGGGTCAAGAGACCCAGTACTTC
CDR3: CASSIRGGQETQYF

V: TRBV30
J: TRBJ1-6
size: once
D: -
DNA: TGTGCCTGGAGTGTAAGACTGAGTAATAATTCACCCCTCCACTTT
CDR3: CAWSVRLSNNSPLHF

V: TRBV6-5
J: TRBJ1-1
size: -
D: -
DNA: TGTGCCAGCACCCGGGGGAGGGAGAACACTGAAGCTTTCTTT
CDR3: CASTRGRENTEAFF

V: TRBV10-3
J: TRBJ1-2
size: -
D: -
DNA: TGTGCCATCAGTGAGTCGATTTACAGGACTAACTATGGCTACACCTTC
CDR3: CAISESIYRTNYGYTF

V: TRBV7-2
J: TRBJ2-2
size: -
D: -
DNA: TGTGCCAGCAGCTTAGAGCTGGACACCGGGGAGCTGTTTTTT
CDR3: CASSLELDTGELFF

V: TRBV6-5
J: TRBJ2-1
size: -
D: -
DNA: TGTGCCAGCACCAGCCTCTATGGCGGTAATGAGCAGTTCTTC
CDR3: CASTSLYGGNEQFF

V: TRBV5-6
J: TRBJ2-5
size: -
D: TRBD2
DNA: TGTGCCAGCAGCTCTAGCGGGAGTGTGGCGGAGACCCAGTACTTC
CDR3: CASSSSGSVAETQYF

V: TRBV6-4
J: TRBJ2-3
size: -
D: -
DNA: TGTGCCAGCAGCTTAGACAGCTCGCACACAGATACGCAGTATTTT
CDR3: CASSLDSSHTDTQYF

V: TRBV11-2
J: TRBJ1-1
size: -
D: -
DNA: TGTGCCAGCAGCTTAGTTGGGGCGTGGACTGAAGCTTTCTTT
CDR3: CASSLVGAWTEAFF

V: TRBV7-9
J: TRBJ2-3
size: -
D: -
DNA: TGTGCCAGCAGCTTACCGACAGATACGCAGTATTTT
CDR3: CASSLPTDTQYF

V: TRBV20-1
J: TRBJ1-4
size: -
D: -
DNA: TGCAGTGCTAGTCTACCTCATATTAATGAAAAACTGTTTTTT
CDR3: CSASLPHINEKLFF

V: TRBV6-5
J: TRBJ2-5
size: -
D: -
DNA: TGTGCCAGCACCCACGGCGGGTCCCAAGAGACCCAGTACTTC
CDR3: CASTHGGSQETQYF

V: TRBV19
J: TRBJ2-4
size: few
D: TRBD1
DNA: TGTGCCAGTAGTGGGACAGGCCTAGGCATTACCAAAAACATTCAGTACTTC
CDR3: CASSGTGLGITKNIQYF

V: TRBV10-3
J: TRBJ2-7
size: few
D: TRBD2
DNA: TGTGCCATCAGTCCGGGGACTAGAAGCTCCTACGAGCAGTACTTC
CDR3: CAISPGTRSSYEQYF

V: TRBV27
J: TRBJ2-7
size: few
D: TRBD2
DNA: TGTGCCAGCAGTCCTACGCCGGGACTAGGTTCCTACGAGCAGTACTTC
CDR3: CASSPTPGLGSYEQYF

V: TRBV27
J: TRBJ2-1
size: few
D: TRBD1
DNA: TGTGCCAGCAGGACCGACAGGGGGTTTAGGGAGCAGTTCTTC
CDR3: CASRTDRGFREQFF

V: TRBV5-6
J: TRBJ2-4
size: -
D: -
DNA: TGTGCCAGCAGCCGTGAACCTACAGGGATCAACATTCAGTACTTC
CDR3: CASSREPTGINIQYF

V: TRBV27
J: TRBJ1-1
size: -
D: -
DNA: TGTGCCAGCAGTTTCGGGGGTGCTTGGGCTGAAGCTTTCTTT
CDR3: CASSFGGAWAEAFF

V: TRBV11-3
J: TRBJ2-3
size: once
D: -
DNA: TGTGCCAGCAGCTTAGGTCTTGGCACAGATACGCAGTATTTT
CDR3: CASSLGLGTDTQYF

V: TRBV12-5
J: TRBJ1-5
size: -
D: TRBD1
DNA: TGTGCTAGTGGTTTACCAGGGACCGGGACAGAAGATCAGCCCCAGCATTTT
CDR3: CASGLPGTGTEDQPQHF

V: TRBV9
J: TRBJ2-3
size: -
D: -
DNA: TGTGCCAGCAGCGTGGTTTCAGGATTAGATACGCAGTATTTT
CDR3: CASSVVSGLDTQYF

V: TRBV9
J: TRBJ1-2
size: -
D: -
DNA: TGTGCCAGCAGCGTGTCAGCGAATGGCTACACCTTC
CDR3: CASSVSANGYTF

V: TRBV9
J: TRBJ2-1
size: -
D: TRBD2
DNA: TGTGCCAGCAGCGTAGGGGCGGGAGGGGAGGCGAATGAGCAGTTCTTC
CDR3: CASSVGAGGEANEQFF

V: TRBV6-5
J: TRBJ1-2
size: -
D: TRBD1
DNA: TGTGCCAGCAGTTACGGGACAGGGGGATATGGCTACACCTTC
CDR3: CASSYGTGGYGYTF

V: TRBV5-4
J: TRBJ1-2
size: -
D: -
DNA: TGTGCCATCAACCTACGAGGGGGCTATGGCTACACCTTC
CDR3: CAINLRGGYGYTF

V: TRBV7-8
J: TRBJ2-7
size: once
D: -
DNA: TGTGCCAGCAGCCCAGGGTACGAGCAGTACTTC
CDR3: CASSPGYEQYF

V: TRBV10-3
J: TRBJ2-7
size: -
D: -
DNA: TGTGCCATCAGTGAAGGACAGTCCCAATTGAGCGAGCAGTACTTC
CDR3: CAISEGQSQLSEQYF

V: TRBV4-1
J: TRBJ2-3
size: -
D: TRBD2
DNA: TGCGCCAGCTCCACGGGAGGCTTAGATACGCAGTATTTT
CDR3: CASSTGGLDTQYF

V: TRBV29-1
J: TRBJ2-2
size: -
D: -
DNA: TGCAGCGTTGGGGGCGGAGGGGGAGGGACCGGGGAGCTGTTTTTT
CDR3: CSVGGGGGGTGELFF

V: TRBV6-5
J: TRBJ1-4
size: -
D: -
DNA: TGTGCCAGCCTACCTCGGTTTAATGAAAAACTGTTTTTT
CDR3: CASLPRFNEKLFF

V: TRBV18
J: TRBJ1-5
size: -
D: TRBD1
DNA: TGTGCCAGCTCATCCGGGACAGGGAATCAGCCCCAGCATTTT
CDR3: CASSSGTGNQPQHF

V: TRBV30
J: TRBJ2-7
size: -
D: -
DNA: TGTGCCTGGAGTGGAAGGGGCAGGGGTGTATATCGGGAGCAGTACTTC
CDR3: CAWSGRGRGVYREQYF

V: TRBV24-1
J: TRBJ2-5
size: -
D: TRBD2
DNA: TGTGCCACCAGTGATTCCAAAGCGGGAGGGCCGGAGACCCAGTACTTC
CDR3: CATSDSKAGGPETQYF

V: TRBV11-2
J: TRBJ2-7
size: -
D: TRBD2
DNA: TGTGCCAGCAGCTTAGAAGGGACTAGCGGGATCTATTACGAGCAGTACTTC
CDR3: CASSLEGTSGIYYEQYF

V: TRBV4-1
J: TRBJ2-7
size: few
D: TRBD2
DNA: TGCGCCAGCAGCCAAGAGGCCTCCGCAGGACTAGCGGACCGCTACGAGCAGTACTTC
CDR3: CASSQEASAGLADRYEQYF

V: TRBV5-1
J: TRBJ1-1
size: -
D: TRBD1
DNA: TGCGCCAGCAGCTCAACAGGGGAAGGAGCTTTCTTT
CDR3: CASSSTGEGAFF

V: TRBV19
J: TRBJ2-5
size: -
D: -
DNA: TGTGCCAGTAGTATCCAGGGGGGCCAAGAGACCCAGTACTTC
CDR3: CASSIQGGQETQYF

V: TRBV5-5
J: TRBJ2-3
size: -
D: -
DNA: TGTGCCAGCAGCTTGACGGTGAGGGAGTGGAAGTATTTT
CDR3: CASSLTVREWKYF

V: TRBV7-9
J: TRBJ2-2
size: once
D: TRBD2
DNA: TGTGCCAGCAGCTTAATGTCTGGGAGGGCCGGGGAGCTGTTTTTT
CDR3: CASSLMSGRAGELFF

V: TRBV7-6
J: TRBJ1-5
size: -
D: -
DNA: TGTGCCAGTGGGGCCAGGGAGGAGCCCCAGCATTTT
CDR3: CASGAREEPQHF

V: TRBV2
J: TRBJ2-3
size: -
D: TRBD2
DNA: TGTGCCAGCAGTGAAAGGCCTAGCGGAACAGATACGCAGTATTTT
CDR3: CASSERPSGTDTQYF

V: TRBV15
J: TRBJ1-4
size: -
D: -
DNA: TGTGCCACCAGCTCTGAGGGCCTTAATGAAAAACTGTTTTTT
CDR3: CATSSEGLNEKLFF